These T cell receptor beta chains were read from a single sample in a study of blood T cells in healthy people across ages. Each CDR3 protein is one row after TCRdb ran MiXCR on the 5' RACE reads. The sample gives roughly 640,000 distinct CDR3 sequences, 25% to 30% of which show up once; roughly 14% is in the top ten. Sequencing was performed on blood. These receptor sequences come from a woman aged 80 or older in good health. Each CDR3 is given with its conserved first and last residue. D genes are given only for firm matches. Clone size is not always given. Where it is, it says once, few, many or a class for expanded clones.

clone_size j_call v_call d_call cdr3_aa cdr3_nt
NA TRBJ1-1 TRBV19 NA CASTDPRRVGTEAFF TGTGCCAGTACCGATCCTAGGAGGGTTGGCACTGAAGCTTTCTTT
many TRBJ2-4 TRBV12-3/TRBV12-4 TRBD2 CASTSGRVGNIQYF TGTGCCAGCACCTCGGGGAGGGTCGGAAACATTCAGTACTTC
NA TRBJ2-3 TRBV6-1 NA CASSESDHLGDTQYF TGTGCCAGCAGTGAGTCGGACCACCTCGGAGATACGCAGTATTTT
few TRBJ2-2 TRBV11-1 NA CASSRDPRGTGELFF TGTGCCAGCAGCAGGGACCCGAGGGGCACCGGGGAGCTGTTTTTT
NA TRBJ1-5 TRBV4-2 NA CASSQELSNQSQHF TGTGCCAGCAGCCAGGAACTGAGCAATCAGTCCCAGCATTTT
NA TRBJ1-1 TRBV11-3 NA CASSLAGSSTEAFF TGTGCCAGCAGCTTAGCTGGGTCGAGTACTGAAGCTTTCTTT
many TRBJ2-7 TRBV5-1 TRBD2 CASSLTSVGSYEQYF TGCGCCAGCAGCTTGACTAGCGTTGGCTCCTACGAGCAGTACTTC
many TRBJ2-5 TRBV6-5 NA CASKTQETQYF TGTGCCAGCAAAACCCAAGAGACCCAGTACTTC
NA TRBJ2-1 TRBV6-2/TRBV6-3 NA CASSYGWGKNEQFF TGTGCCAGCAGTTACGGCTGGGGTAAGAATGAGCAGTTCTTC
NA TRBJ1-1 TRBV20-1 NA CSARAVVGGEAFF TGCAGTGCTAGAGCGGTGGTGGGGGGTGAAGCTTTCTTT
many TRBJ2-5 TRBV5-6 TRBD1 CASSVGQPGETQYF TGTGCCAGCAGCGTGGGACAGCCGGGGGAGACCCAGTACTTC
NA TRBJ1-6 TRBV18 TRBD1 CASSPGTEGVSPLHF TGTGCCAGCTCACCGGGGACAGAGGGTGTGTCACCCCTCCACTTT
many TRBJ1-5 TRBV7-2 TRBD1 CASSRDRGQPQHF TGTGCCAGCAGCCGGGACAGGGGTCAGCCCCAGCATTTT
many TRBJ1-2 TRBV2 TRBD1 CASTIGSQGNHGYTF TGTGCCAGCACAATCGGGTCACAGGGGAATCATGGCTACACCTTC
NA TRBJ1-4 TRBV30 NA CARGTGAATNEKLFF TGTGCCAGAGGGACCGGGGCGGCCACTAATGAAAAACTGTTTTTT
NA TRBJ2-7 TRBV12-3/TRBV12-4 TRBD2 CASSLGGAWYEQYF TGTGCCAGCAGTTTGGGAGGGGCTTGGTACGAGCAGTACTTC
NA TRBJ2-1 TRBV2 TRBD1 CASNRDRNNEQFF TGTGCCAGCAACCGGGACAGGAACAATGAGCAGTTCTTC
NA TRBJ2-7 TRBV7-2 TRBD1 CASGNRGYEQYF TGTGCCAGCGGTAACAGGGGATACGAGCAGTACTTC
many TRBJ2-1 TRBV9 NA CASSVDGNEQFF TGCGCCAGCAGCGTGGACGGTAATGAGCAGTTCTTC
NA TRBJ2-1 TRBV10-3 NA CAISESLRLANNEQFF TGTGCCATCAGTGAGTCGCTCAGACTCGCCAACAATGAGCAGTTCTTC
NA TRBJ2-7 TRBV28 TRBD1 CASSWARTGPYEQYF TGTGCCAGCAGTTGGGCTCGGACAGGGCCCTACGAGCAGTACTTC
many TRBJ2-1 TRBV10-3 NA CAISEGGVRDEQFF TGTGCCATCAGTGAGGGCGGGGTTAGGGATGAGCAGTTCTTC
many TRBJ1-6 TRBV4-3 NA CASSNRQSFNSPLHF TGCGCCAGCAGCAACCGACAGAGTTTTAATTCACCCCTCCACTTT
many TRBJ2-1 TRBV7-2 NA CASSSGTPGHEQFF TGTGCCAGCAGCTCCGGGACTCCCGGGCATGAGCAGTTCTTC
few TRBJ1-4 TRBV12-3/TRBV12-4 TRBD1 CASRPTGGGGEKLFF TGTGCCAGCAGGCCGACAGGGGGCGGAGGAGAAAAACTGTTTTTT
few TRBJ2-2 TRBV7-2 TRBD1 CASRLGTGRGGELFF TGTGCCAGCAGACTCGGGACAGGGAGAGGCGGGGAGCTGTTTTTT
NA TRBJ2-1 TRBV7-9 TRBD2 CANSPSGGRTYNEQFF TGTGCCAACAGCCCTAGCGGGGGGCGTACCTACAATGAGCAGTTCTTC
few TRBJ1-1 TRBV6-5 NA CASSYSGPGPLTIRTEAFF TGTGCCAGCAGTTACTCTGGTCCGGGGCCACTTACCATCCGCACTGAAGCTTTCTTT
NA TRBJ1-2 TRBV4-3 NA CASSQPPQGGYTF TGCGCCAGCAGCCAACCCCCCCAGGGTGGCTACACCTTC
NA TRBJ2-3 TRBV24-1 NA CATSDYRDRTDTQYF TGTGCCACCAGTGATTACCGGGACCGCACAGATACGCAGTATTTT
NA TRBJ2-5 TRBV6-2/TRBV6-3 NA CASRGGRGRYNEQYF TGTGCCAGCAGGGGAGGCAGGGGGAGGTACAATGAGCAGTACTTC
NA TRBJ2-5 TRBV5-1 TRBD2 CASSLKRRLAGGQETQYF TGCGCCAGCAGCTTGAAACGGCGACTAGCGGGAGGGCAAGAGACCCAGTACTTC
few TRBJ2-5 TRBV24-1 TRBD2 CATSAQRGRGAPLGEQYF TGTGCCACCAGTGCCCAGCGGGGACGAGGCGCGCCCCTAGGTGAGCAGTACTTC
many TRBJ2-7 TRBV10-3 TRBD2 CAISVSAGEYEQYF TGTGCCATCAGCGTCTCGGCGGGGGAATACGAGCAGTACTTC
NA TRBJ1-5 TRBV7-2 NA CASSPLTYQPQHF TGTGCCAGCAGCCCCTTGACGTATCAGCCCCAGCATTTT
NA TRBJ1-1 TRBV5-1 NA CASSLAGGGSAFF TGCGCCAGCAGCTTGGCCGGGGGGGGTTCAGCTTTCTTT
NA TRBJ2-1 TRBV20-1 TRBD2 CSATLLAGDGNEQFF TGCAGTGCCACATTACTAGCGGGGGACGGCAATGAGCAGTTCTTC
few TRBJ1-6 TRBV5-6 NA CASSFRGRNNSPLHF TGTGCCAGCAGCTTCAGGGGAAGGAATAATTCACCCCTCCACTTT
many TRBJ1-2 TRBV20-1 TRBD1 CSAREAGGGSGYTF TGCAGTGCTAGAGAGGCAGGGGGCGGATCTGGCTACACCTTC
once TRBJ2-6 TRBV7-8 NA CASSLQTGYGGANVLTF TGTGCCAGCAGCTTACAAACAGGATACGGTGGGGCCAACGTCCTGACTTTC
NA TRBJ2-1 TRBV20-1 TRBD2 CSARDRRASGHNEQFF TGCAGTGCTAGAGATCGGCGGGCTAGCGGCCACAATGAGCAGTTCTTC
NA TRBJ2-7 TRBV7-6 NA CACSLVGGSEQYF TGTGCCTGCAGCTTAGTCGGCGGGTCCGAGCAGTACTTC